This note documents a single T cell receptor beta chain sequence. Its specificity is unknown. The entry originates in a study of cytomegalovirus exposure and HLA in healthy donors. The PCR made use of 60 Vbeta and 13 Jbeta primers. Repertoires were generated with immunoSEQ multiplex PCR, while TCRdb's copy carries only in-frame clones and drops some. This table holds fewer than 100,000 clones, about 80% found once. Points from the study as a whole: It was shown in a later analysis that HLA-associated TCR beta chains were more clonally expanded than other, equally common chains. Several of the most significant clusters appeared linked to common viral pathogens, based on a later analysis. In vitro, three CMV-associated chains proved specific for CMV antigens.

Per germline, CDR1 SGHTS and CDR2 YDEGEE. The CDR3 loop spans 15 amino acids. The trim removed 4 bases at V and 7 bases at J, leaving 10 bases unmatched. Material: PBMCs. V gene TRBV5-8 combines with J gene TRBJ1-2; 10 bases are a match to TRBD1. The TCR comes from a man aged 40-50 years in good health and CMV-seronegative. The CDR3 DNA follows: TGTGCCAGCAGCGACGGACCGGGACAGGGGTTTGGCTACACCTTC. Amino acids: CASSDGPGQGFGYTF. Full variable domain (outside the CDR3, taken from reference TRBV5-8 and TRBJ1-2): EAGVTQSPTHLIKTRGQQATLRCSPISGHTSVYWYQQALGLGLQFLLWYDEGEERNRGNFPPRFSGRQFPNYSSELNVNALELEDSALYLCASSDGPGQGFGYTFGSGTRLTVV.